The source of this T cell receptor beta chain is a study of blood T cells in healthy people across ages. The CDR3 totals 17 residues. CDR1 MNHEY and CDR2 SVGEGT come from the germline V gene. V lost 5 bases and J lost 1; bases outside the gene matches: 10. Primed by a sample-barcoded 5' primer and a J-beta primer mix, a second PCR proceeded for roughly 6 to 12 cycles. TCRdb recomputed calls from the 5' RACE reads with MiXCR, one row per CDR3 protein. The repertoire consists of approximately 690,000 distinct CDR3 sequences, with roughly 41% occurring once and the leading ten covering about 32%. The origin of this receptor is a man of 80 years or more in good health. The specimen was blood. The V and J genes are TRBV6-2 or TRBV6-3 and TRBJ1-1, with TRBD1 matching 10 bases. DNA for the CDR3: TGTGCCAGCAGTGTGTCGACAGGGGGCTCTACGAACACTGAAGCTTTCTTT. It specifies CASSVSTGGSTNTEAFF.